The T cell receptor beta chain under discussion was sequenced for a study of blood T cell repertoires in COVID-19. V lost 8 bases and J lost 6, with 13 bases in between. CDR3 length equals 12 residues. Germline lookup yields CDR1 MNHNY and CDR2 SVGAGI (reference sequence). The table came from immunoSEQ multiplex PCR; TCRdb's copy has only in-frame clones and leaves some out. The repertoire holds approximately 32,000 clones, with around 87% as singletons. The chain has TRBV6-6 and TRBJ1-2; possible D gene TRBD1, 5 bases. The clonotype comes from a man aged 60-69 years with active COVID-19. The material sequenced was peripheral blood. The CDR3 spells CASFLPRDGYTF. The CDR3 DNA is TGTGCCAGCTTCCTCCCCAGGGATGGCTACACCTTC.